A selection of T cell receptor beta chains follows, all from one sample in a study of blood T cell repertoires in COVID-19. Sequencing was performed with immunoSEQ multiplex PCR; in TCRdb, only in-frame clones are kept and a portion is missing. This table has about 140,000 clones, approximately 84% appearing once. The sequenced sample consisted of peripheral blood. Receptor source: a woman aged 55-69 years with acute or convalescent COVID-19. Each CDR3 is given with its conserved first and last residue. Fields, in order: D gene, clone size, V gene, J gene, CDR3 length, CDR3 DNA, CDR3 protein. D genes are given only for firm matches. Size tells how often a clone was seen (once, few, many) or the class of an expanded clone, and some rows leave it out.

NA	NA	TRBV3-1/TRBV3-2	TRBJ2-2	14	TGTGCCAGCAGCCAAGAGACATTTACCGGGGAGCTGTTTTTT	CASSQETFTGELFF
TRBD1	NA	TRBV5-4	TRBJ1-1	15	TGTGCCAGCAGCTTGGAGTCCCTACAGGGGACTGAAGCTTTCTTT	CASSLESLQGTEAFF
NA	once	TRBV28	TRBJ1-2	13	TGTGCCAGCACTAGTCAAATGGTATCCGGGTACACCTTC	CASTSQMVSGYTF
NA	NA	TRBV5-1	TRBJ2-5	14	TGCGCCAGCAGCTTGGCCACCCTCAGAGAGACCCAGTACTTC	CASSLATLRETQYF
TRBD1	NA	TRBV11-1	TRBJ1-1	13	TGTGCCAGCAGCGCGACAGGGTACACTGAAGCTTTCTTT	CASSATGYTEAFF
TRBD2	NA	TRBV3-1/TRBV3-2	TRBJ2-1	16	TGTGCCAGCAGCCACAGAGGTGGGACTAGCAGGGAGGAGCAGTTCTTC	CASSHRGGTSREEQFF
NA	NA	TRBV7-9	TRBJ2-1	15	TGTGCCAGCAGCTTAGCAGCTAGCAGCTACAATGAGCAGTTCTTC	CASSLAASSYNEQFF
NA	NA	TRBV2	TRBJ2-1	12	TGTGCCAGCAGTTTAGGGGATGTGTGGCAGTTCTTC	CASSLGDVWQFF
NA	NA	TRBV14	TRBJ2-7	13	TGTGCCAGCAGCCCCTTGGCGGGATTAGGGCAGTACTTC	CASSPLAGLGQYF
TRBD1	NA	TRBV11-2	TRBJ1-4	14	TGTGCCAGCAGCTTAGGACAGGGTGAAGAAAAACTGTTTTTT	CASSLGQGEEKLFF